This passage covers 29 T cell receptor beta chains from one sample sequenced in a study of CD8+ T cells in alopecia areata. Extracted RNA was reverse transcribed, and the resulting cDNA served as sequencing template. Clones were read by immunoSEQ multiplex PCR, and TCRdb kept only the in-frame ones, dropping some. Of about 160,000 clones listed, 75% to 90% were seen once; the top ten hold roughly 16%. The material sequenced was CD8+ T cells sorted from blood, taken at week 0. The source is a human donor with alopecia areata.

This clone was detected a few times. V and J are TRBV12-5 and TRBJ2-3; D ambiguous. Trimming took 6 bases from V and 4 from J, leaving 8 bases between them. The CDR3 is 12 amino acids. Germline V lookup: CDR1 LGHNT, CDR2 FRNRAP. CDR3 sequence: CASGPLSDTQYF. The CDR3 DNA sequence: TGTGCTAGTGGCCCACTGTCAGATACGCAGTATTTT. Full variable domain (rest looked up from reference TRBV12-5 and TRBJ2-3): DARVTQTPRHKVTEMGQEVTMRCQPILGHNTVFWYRQTMMQGLELLAYFRNRAPLDDSGMPKDRFSAEMPDATLATLKIQPSEPRDSAVYFCASGPLSDTQYFGPGTRLTVL.

V is TRBV19 and J is TRBJ2-7; D gene unclear. Germline loops: CDR1 LNHDA, CDR2 SQIVND (reference sequence). V was pared by 4 bases and J by 1 base, with 11 bases between. This CDR3 is 14 amino acids long. As DNA, the CDR3 is TGTGCCAGTAGTACTTCTACGGATTCCTACGAGCAGTACTTC. This codes for CASSTSTDSYEQYF.

The V call is TRBV2, the J call TRBJ2-7; unclear D gene. V lost 6 bases to trimming and J lost 6 bases, with 6 bases between them. The CDR3 covers 10 residues. Germline V CDR1 and CDR2: SNHLY, FYNNEI. CDR3 DNA: TGTGCCAGCAGCGGACGCGAGCAGTACTTC. Translation: CASSGREQYF.

V gene TRBV5-1 combines with J gene TRBJ1-1, with D unclear. Germline V CDR1 and CDR2: SGHRS, YFSETQ. The germline V and J ends were trimmed by 0 bases and 4 bases, with 4 bases remaining between them. This CDR3 has 12 amino acids. CDR3: CASSLGTTEAFF. The CDR3 nucleotides are TGCGCCAGCAGCTTGGGGACCACTGAAGCTTTCTTT.

This sequence joins TRBV2 and TRBJ2-1; 11 bases map to TRBD2. Germline V gives CDR1 SNHLY, CDR2 FYNNEI. With V trimmed by 4 bases and J by 0 bases, 11 bases remained unmatched. The CDR3 has 19 residues. CDR3 DNA sequence: TGTGCCAGCAGTGGCGGGACTAGCGGCACTCCCCCCTCCTACAATGAGCAGTTCTTC. It codes for CASSGGTSGTPPSYNEQFF.

This chain connects TRBV7-6 to TRBJ2-7, with unresolved D. Germline assignment: CDR1 SGHVS and CDR2 FNYEAQ. V dropped 8 bases and J dropped 6 bases, with 17 bases sitting between them. The CDR3 totals 13 residues. CDR3 residues: CASLQRAWGEQYF. Written as DNA, the CDR3 is TGTGCCAGCTTGCAGCGTGCTTGGGGCGAGCAGTACTTC.

This clone showed up just a few times. The CDR3 loop reads CASSLLGGHPDNEQFF. The DNA for the CDR3 is TGTGCCAGCAGCTTGCTAGGGGGCCATCCAGACAATGAGCAGTTCTTC. The chain has TRBV7-9 and TRBJ2-1; 7 bases are a match to TRBD1. Germline V gives CDR1 SEHNR, CDR2 FQNEAQ (reference sequence). CDR3 length: 16 amino acids. V dropped 3 bases and J dropped 5; count of bases not matched to a gene: 10.

Comments on this clone: Other DNA sequences from this sample encode an identical CDR3 as well. The V gene is TRBV5-4, the J gene TRBJ2-7; 7 bases agree with TRBD1. V lost 4 bases and J lost 1; bases outside the gene matches: 2. The CDR3 sequence is 13 residues long. CDR1 SGHNT and CDR2 YYREEE come from the germline V gene (reference sequence). CDR3 region: CASSPTGSYEQYF. The DNA of the CDR3 is TGTGCCAGCAGCCCGACAGGGTCCTACGAGCAGTACTTC.

This clone was counted a few times. This CDR3 is CASSLFGSNEQFF. CDR3 DNA: TGCGCCAGCAGCCTATTCGGGTCTAATGAGCAGTTCTTC. V and J are TRBV4-1 and TRBJ2-1; D uncertain. The CDR3 is 13 residues long. Germline CDR1 and CDR2: MGHRA and YSYEKL. V was cut by 4 bases and J by 7 bases, with 11 bases left in between.

This chain links TRBV5-4 with TRBJ2-7; 7 nucleotides align to TRBD1. The CDR3 covers 15 residues. The V gene end was trimmed by 4 bases and the J gene end by 0 bases; junction bases not matched to a gene: 7. CDR1 SGHNT and CDR2 YYREEE come from the germline V gene (reference sequence). The CDR3 reads CASSRDSAGSYEQYF. CDR3 sequence (DNA): TGTGCCAGCAGCCGGGACAGTGCCGGCTCCTACGAGCAGTACTTC.

V and J are TRBV5-1 and TRBJ1-5, with D perhaps TRBD1 (5 bases). The CDR3 runs 15 residues. V dropped 4 bases and J dropped 4 bases, with 15 bases sitting between them. Germline CDR1 and CDR2: SGHRS and YFSETQ. CDR3 residues: CASSTSGAFNQPQHF. The CDR3 DNA follows: TGCGCCAGCAGCACTTCTGGGGCGTTTAATCAGCCCCAGCATTTT.

This clone was picked up one time. The V call is TRBV7-9, the J call TRBJ2-7; no firm D call. V gave up 5 bases and J gave up 4 bases, with 9 bases separating them. The V gene's germline CDR1 is SEHNR and CDR2 FQNEAQ (reference sequence). The CDR3 extends over 12 amino acids. For the CDR3, the DNA is TGTGCCAGCAGCCCAGACCTGTACGAGCAGTACTTC. It specifies CASSPDLYEQYF.

The chain links TRBV6-1 to TRBJ1-5, with TRBD1 as a possible D gene (6 bases). Germline V gene data show CDR1 as MNHNS and CDR2 as SASEGT. CDR3 size: 17 residues. V lost 1 base and J lost 0, with 13 bases in between. This CDR3 reads CASSEGGPWDSNQPQHF. CDR3 sequence (DNA): TGTGCCAGCAGTGAAGGGGGGCCGTGGGATAGCAATCAGCCCCAGCATTTT.

The chain carries TRBV29-1 and TRBJ2-5; the D gene is possibly TRBD2 (5 bases). The J call is in doubt because the DNA end fits TRBJ2-7 better. From germline, CDR1 is SQVTM and CDR2 ANQGSEA. This CDR3 is 12 amino acids long. This CDR3 reads CSVEVRDYEQYF. CDR3 DNA: TGCAGCGTTGAAGTCCGGGACTACGAGCAGTACTTC.

This chain connects TRBV7-7 to TRBJ2-1; TRBD1 aligns across 8 bases. Looked up from germline, CDR1 is SSHAT and CDR2 is FNYEAQ (reference sequence). Germline trimming cut 5 bases from V and 7 bases from J; bases unmatched to any gene: 4. The CDR3 is 13 amino acids. CDR3 sequence reads: CASSPGGLNEQFF. Written as DNA, the CDR3 is TGTGCCAGCAGCCCAGGGGGCCTAAATGAGCAGTTCTTC. Full variable domain (remainder filled in from reference TRBV7-7 and TRBJ2-1): GAGVSQSPRYKVTKRGQDVTLRCDPISSHATLYWYQQALGQGPEFLTYFNYEAQPDKSGLPSDRFSAERPEGSISTLTIQRTEQRDSAMYRCASSPGGLNEQFFGPGTRLTVL.

This chain joins TRBV7-9 and TRBJ2-1; TRBD1 might be the D (5 bases). The CDR3 covers 15 residues. The germline V gene encodes CDR1 SEHNR and CDR2 FQNEAQ (reference sequence). Between the trimmed V and J ends, which lost 5 bases and 1 base, there was a span of 12 bases. CDR3 sequence reads: CASSTPSGSYNEQFF. The CDR3 DNA reads as TGTGCCAGCAGCACCCCTTCAGGGTCCTACAATGAGCAGTTCTTC.

This rearrangement joins TRBV29-1 to TRBJ2-7; 10 bases are a match to TRBD1. The CDR3 has 15 residues. V was pared by 6 bases and J by 4 bases, with 12 bases of the junction left unmatched. The V gene's germline CDR1 is SQVTM and CDR2 ANQGSEA. CDR3 in amino acids: CSVRGGQGDWYEQYF. In DNA form, the CDR3 reads TGCAGCGTCCGGGGAGGACAGGGGGATTGGTACGAGCAGTACTTC.

In DNA, the CDR3 is TGCGCCACCCGAGGGACCTCTATTACTGAAGCTTTCTTT. Its protein product is CATRGTSITEAFF. This chain links TRBV4-1 with TRBJ1-1; D possibly corresponds to TRBD1 (5 bases). The V gene's germline CDR1 is MGHRA and CDR2 YSYEKL. Between the trimmed V and J ends, which lost 10 bases and 5 bases, there was a span of 17 bases. This CDR3 region has 13 residues.

This chain links TRBV27 with TRBJ2-7; tentative D call: TRBD2 (5 bases). From germline, CDR1 is MNHEY and CDR2 SMNVEV (reference sequence). V lost 7 bases, J lost 3 bases, and 22 bases lay in between. The CDR3 consists of 16 residues. CDR3 sequence reads: CASKEGLVGGHYEQYF. In DNA form, the CDR3 reads TGTGCCAGCAAAGAGGGTCTCGTTGGCGGGCACTACGAGCAGTACTTC.

Concerning this clone: Relative to the germline gene, one junction end is altered; a read error may explain this. J is TRBJ2-3 and V is TRBV2; 9 bases fit TRBD1. CDR1 is SNHLY, CDR2 FYNNEI, per germline. This CDR3 contains 18 residues. CDR3 protein: CASSEDTGTGILTDTQYF. For the CDR3, the DNA is TGTGCCAGCAGCGAAGACACCGGGACAGGGATTCTCACAGATACGCAGTATTTT.

The rearrangement joins TRBV29-1 to TRBJ2-1, with a weak D call TRBD2 (6 bases). The CDR3 covers 14 residues. The V gene lost 2 bases and the J gene lost 2 bases, with 10 bases spanning the gap. Per the germline V gene, CDR1 is SQVTM and CDR2 is ANQGSEA. This CDR3 reads CSVELANPYNEQFF. The CDR3 nucleotides read TGCAGCGTTGAACTAGCGAACCCCTACAATGAGCAGTTCTTC.

The J gene is TRBJ1-5, the V gene TRBV5-1; D is undetermined. Trimming removed 0 bases from V and 5 bases from J, with 0 bases in between. Germline V gives CDR1 SGHRS, CDR2 YFSETQ. There are 11 residues in the CDR3. Here the CDR3 reads CASSLDQPQHF. Here the CDR3 DNA reads TGCGCCAGCAGCTTGGATCAGCCCCAGCATTTT. Filled out from reference TRBV5-1 and TRBJ1-5, the complete variable domain reads KAGVTQTPRYLIKTRGQQVTLSCSPISGHRSVSWYQQTPGQGLQFLFEYFSETQRNKGNFPGRFSGRQFSNSRSEMNVSTLELGDSALYLCASSLDQPQHFGDGTRLSIL.

The chain links TRBV29-1 to TRBJ2-7; TRBD1 matches 10 bases. The CDR3 contains 14 residues. The V gene end was trimmed by 6 bases and the J gene end by 3 bases; junction bases not matched to a gene: 8. Germline values: CDR1 SQVTM, CDR2 ANQGSEA. This CDR3 is CSVFPGQGNYEQYF. In nucleotides, the CDR3 is TGCAGCGTATTCCCGGGACAGGGGAACTACGAGCAGTACTTC.

The genes are TRBV7-9 and TRBJ1-1; D gene unclear. From germline, CDR1 is SEHNR and CDR2 FQNEAQ (reference sequence). Trimming shortened V by 7 bases and J by 1 base, and 22 bases separated the two germline ends. This CDR3 spans 17 amino acids. CDR3 DNA sequence: TGTGCCAGCACCGATACTACGGGCCGCGGTAGGAACACTGAAGCTTTCTTT. It is translated as CASTDTTGRGRNTEAFF.

The chain links TRBV11-2 to TRBJ2-3, with 7 positions matching TRBD1. V shed 3 bases, J shed 4 bases, and the junction held 19 bases outside the gene matches. This CDR3 spans 19 amino acids. From germline, CDR1 is SGHAT and CDR2 FQNNGV. In DNA form, the CDR3 reads TGTGCCAGCAGCTTGGTCGGTAGGGGGCAATCCTCTAAGGCAGATACGCAGTATTTT. Translating gives CASSLVGRGQSSKADTQYF. The entire variable domain, with the rest obtained from reference TRBV11-2 and TRBJ2-3, is as follows: EAGVAQSPRYKIIEKRQSVAFWCNPISGHATLYWYQQILGQGPKLLIQFQNNGVVDDSQLPKDRFSAERLKGVDSTLKIQPAKLEDSAVYLCASSLVGRGQSSKADTQYFGPGTRLTVL.

Within the sample, this clone is medium-sized (0.01 to 0.1%). The DNA of the CDR3 is TGCGCCAGCAGCACAGAGGACAGCTCCGGGGAGACCCAGTACTTC. It specifies CASSTEDSSGETQYF. V is TRBV5-1 and J is TRBJ2-5; possibly TRBD1 for D (6 bases). The germline V and J ends were trimmed by 4 bases and 5 bases, with 18 bases remaining between them. CDR1 is SGHRS and CDR2 is YFSETQ in the germline V gene. The CDR3 sequence is 15 residues long.

This clone occurred once. V and J are TRBV11-2 and TRBJ2-7; D remains ambiguous. Germline V lookup: CDR1 SGHAT, CDR2 FQNNGV. The CDR3 runs 16 residues. Trimming stripped 0 bases from V and 3 bases from J, with 15 bases between. DNA of the CDR3: TGTGCCAGCAGCTTAGATGGATTAGGCAGTGGCTACGAGCAGTACTTC. It is translated as CASSLDGLGSGYEQYF.

The chain combines TRBV2 with TRBJ2-1; 9 bases are a match to TRBD2. After removal of 6 bases from V and 1 base from J, the junction contained 1 base not matched to a gene. The germline V gene encodes CDR1 SNHLY and CDR2 FYNNEI. The CDR3 has 14 amino acids. CDR3 sequence reads: CASRTSGSYNEQFF. Written as DNA, the CDR3 is TGTGCCAGCAGGACTAGCGGTTCCTACAATGAGCAGTTCTTC.

The chain employs TRBV4-1 and TRBJ2-5, with D possibly matching TRBD2 (5 bases). The CDR3 runs to 15 residues. The V end lost 1 base, the J end lost 1 base, and 10 bases lay between the germline ends. Germline V gene data show CDR1 as MGHRA and CDR2 as YSYEKL. The CDR3 nucleotides read TGCGCCAGCAGCCAAGTGGACTTAGGCCAAGAGACCCAGTACTTC. This gives the protein CASSQVDLGQETQYF.